These 27 T cell receptor beta chains share one sample of origin, sequenced in a study of blood T cell repertoires in COVID-19. Sequencing used immunoSEQ multiplex PCR; TCRdb keeps in-frame clones, though not all of them. The profile shows about 130,000 clones, 75% to 85% of them singletons. Sequencing was done on a sample of peripheral blood. Receptor source: a middle-aged man with active or convalescent COVID-19.

The rearrangement uses TRBV24-1 and TRBJ2-5, with TRBD1 matching over 8 bases. The CDR3 has 15 residues. J was trimmed by 5 bases and V by 6 bases; bases with no gene match: 10. Germline lookup yields CDR1 KGHDR and CDR2 SFDVKD. CDR3 bases: TGTGCCACCAGTCCTGCGGGACAGGTACACGAGACCCAGTACTTC. Its protein product is CATSPAGQVHETQYF.

The CDR3 DNA is TGTGCCAGTAGTATTCAGGGGGCGCGGGACAATGAGCAGTTCTTC. Encoded protein: CASSIQGARDNEQFF. V gene TRBV19 combines with J gene TRBJ2-1; 8 bases align to TRBD1. The CDR3 is 15 residues long. The germline V gene encodes CDR1 LNHDA and CDR2 SQIVND (reference sequence). J lost 5 bases, V lost 3 bases, and 6 bases had no gene match.

This chain uses TRBV13 with TRBJ2-5; TRBD2 matches 12 bases. The V gene's germline CDR1 is PRHDT and CDR2 FYEKMQ (reference sequence). J was trimmed by 2 bases and V by 5 bases; bases with no gene match: 3. The CDR3 spans 15 residues. CDR3 in amino acids: CASSLLAGGQETQYF. In DNA, the CDR3 is TGTGCCAGCAGCCTTCTAGCGGGAGGGCAAGAGACCCAGTACTTC.

CDR3 sequence: CASSLEGAGELFF. DNA for the CDR3: TGTGCCAGCAGCTTAGAGGGCGCCGGGGAGCTGTTTTTT. V is TRBV11-2 and J is TRBJ2-2; the D is unclear. This CDR3 is built from 13 residues. V lost 0 bases and J lost 6, with 5 bases in between. Per the germline V gene, CDR1 is SGHAT and CDR2 is FQNNGV.

The chain couples TRBV30 to TRBJ2-5, with 7 bases lining up with TRBD2. With 2 bases clipped from V and 5 bases from J, the junction kept 17 bases outside the gene matches. Germline CDR1 is GTSNPN and CDR2 is SVGIG (reference sequence). CDR3 size: 17 residues. The CDR3 reads CAWSYWAGVPSGETQYF. Written as DNA, the CDR3 is TGTGCCTGGAGTTATTGGGCGGGAGTGCCATCGGGGGAGACCCAGTACTTC.

This chain uses TRBV5-6 with TRBJ2-3; a possible D gene is TRBD2 (7 bases). The CDR3 spans 16 residues. Trimming stripped 2 bases from V and 4 bases from J, with 17 bases between. Germline CDR1 and CDR2: SGHDT and YYEEEE. CDR3 residues: CASSLGGAAAADTQYF. The CDR3, as DNA: TGTGCCAGCAGCTTAGGGGGGGCGGCAGCGGCAGATACGCAGTATTTT. Variable domain in full (rest from reference TRBV5-6 and TRBJ2-3): DAGVTQSPTHLIKTRGQQVTLRCSPKSGHDTVSWYQQALGQGPQFIFQYYEEEERQRGNFPDRFSGHQFPNYSSELNVNALLLGDSALYLCASSLGGAAAADTQYFGPGTRLTVL.

The rearrangement joins TRBV5-1 to TRBJ2-3; TRBD2 matches 7 bases. The CDR3 sequence is 15 residues long. V gave up 4 bases and J gave up 1 base; unmatched junction bases: 6. CDR1 and CDR2 (germline): SGHRS, YFSETQ. The CDR3 nucleotides read TGCGCCAGCAGCCCCGGGACTACCCGCACAGATACGCAGTATTTT. This codes for CASSPGTTRTDTQYF.

The chain joins TRBV9 to TRBJ1-1; possible D gene TRBD1, 5 bases. Germline-derived CDR1 and CDR2 are SGDLS and YYNGEE. Deletions cut 0 bases from V and 2 bases from J, with 14 bases between. CDR3 length: 16 residues. The CDR3 region has the DNA TGTGCCAGCAGCGTAGGGGGTAGGGGCCCTAACACTGAAGCTTTCTTT. It codes for CASSVGGRGPNTEAFF.

This chain uses TRBV5-1 with TRBJ1-2; no definite D call. V lost 3 bases and J 8 bases, leaving 17 bases between the germline ends. There are 14 residues in the CDR3. CDR1 is SGHRS and CDR2 is YFSETQ in the germline V gene. The CDR3 bases are TGCGCCAGCAGCTCGGTTGAGGGCCTGGGGGGCTACACCTTC. This translates into CASSSVEGLGGYTF.

This chain uses TRBV5-4 with TRBJ1-1; 8 nucleotides match TRBD1. CDR1 is SGHNT, CDR2 YYREEE, per germline (reference sequence). This CDR3 is 16 amino acids long. V shed 4 bases, J shed 5 bases, and the junction held 13 bases outside the gene matches. CDR3 sequence reads: CASSQDRGRAGTEAFF. DNA of the CDR3: TGTGCCAGCAGCCAAGACAGGGGCCGGGCTGGGACTGAAGCTTTCTTT. The complete variable domain, with remaining parts taken from reference TRBV5-4 and TRBJ1-1, reads ETGVTQSPTHLIKTRGQQVTLRCSSQSGHNTVSWYQQALGQGPQFIFQYYREEENGRGNFPPRFSGLQFPNYSSELNVNALELDDSALYLCASSQDRGRAGTEAFFGQGTRLTVV.

The rearrangement uses TRBV6-2 or TRBV6-3 and TRBJ1-1; 8 nucleotides align to TRBD1. The CDR3 runs to 14 residues. The V gene's germline CDR1 is MNHEY and CDR2 SVGEGT. J gave up 3 bases and V 5 bases, and 5 bases lay outside the gene matches. CDR3 DNA sequence: TGTGCCAGCAGTACGGACAGGGACGACACTGAAGCTTTCTTT. It yields the protein CASSTDRDDTEAFF.

The rearrangement links TRBV7-8 to TRBJ1-5, with 7 nucleotides matching TRBD1. The CDR3 extends over 16 amino acids. The germline gives CDR1 SGHVS, CDR2 FQNEAQ. V shed 6 bases, J shed 1 base, and the junction held 9 bases outside the gene matches. For the CDR3, the DNA is TGTGCCAGCAGTTCCGACAGGGTAGGGAGCAATCAGCCCCAGCATTTT. Translating gives CASSSDRVGSNQPQHF.

A word on this clone: Relative to the germline gene, one junction end is altered; a read error may explain this. The V gene is TRBV28, the J gene TRBJ1-2; 9 positions match TRBD1. The germline CDR1 and CDR2 sequences are MDHEN and SYDVKM. The CDR3 has 14 residues. CDR3 protein: CASSFGGQGYRYTF. CDR3 sequence (DNA): TGTGCCAGCAGTTTTGGGGGACAGGGCTATCGCTACACCTTC.

J is TRBJ2-5 and V is TRBV19, with D unclear. The CDR3 is 13 residues long. V lost 5 bases and J lost 2, with 9 bases in between. Germline V gene lookup returns CDR1 LNHDA and CDR2 SQIVND (reference sequence). CDR3 sequence (DNA): TGTGCCAGTAGTTTGGCAATGCAAGAGACCCAGTACTTC. Its protein is CASSLAMQETQYF.

The gene calls are TRBV24-1 and TRBJ1-1; 12 nucleotides align to TRBD1. CDR3 length: 17 residues. The germline gives CDR1 KGHDR, CDR2 SFDVKD. V lost 3 bases and J lost 3; bases outside the gene matches: 7. The CDR3 sequence is CATSDAGTGGLYTEAFF. The CDR3 DNA follows: TGTGCCACCAGTGATGCCGGGACAGGGGGCCTCTACACTGAAGCTTTCTTT.

V gene TRBV4-3 combines with J gene TRBJ2-7; TRBD2 is a possible D gene (5 bases). The CDR3 totals 14 residues. CDR1 is LGHNA and CDR2 is YSLEER in the germline V gene. With 1 base removed from V and 5 bases from J, the gap between germline ends came to 12 bases. The CDR3 DNA is TGCGCCAGCAGCCAAGGTAACGGAGGTAACGAGCAGTACTTC. This codes for CASSQGNGGNEQYF.

J is TRBJ2-1 and V is TRBV12-3 or TRBV12-4; TRBD2 is a possible D gene (5 bases). V gave up 10 bases and J gave up 7 bases, with 11 bases separating them. This CDR3 is built from 11 residues. The CDR3 is CAIRSGNEQFF. Here the CDR3 DNA reads TGTGCCATCAGATCGGGGAATGAGCAGTTCTTC.

V is TRBV20-1 and J is TRBJ1-5, with D possibly matching TRBD1 (5 bases). Trimming removed 3 bases from V and 5 bases from J, with 8 bases in between. The CDR3 is 12 amino acids. Germline V gene data show CDR1 as DFQATT and CDR2 as SNEGSKA (reference sequence). CDR3 amino acids: CSASQGDQPQHF. Written as DNA, the CDR3 is TGCAGTGCTAGTCAAGGGGATCAGCCCCAGCATTTT.

The chain couples TRBV14 to TRBJ2-5; 14 bases agree with TRBD2. Trimming removed 2 bases from V and 7 bases from J; junction bases left unmatched: 9. The CDR3 contains 17 residues. CDR1 and CDR2 from the germline V gene are SGHDN and FVKESK. For the CDR3, the DNA is TGTGCCAGCAGCCAACGGACTAGCGGGAGGCCCTCGGGGACCCAGTACTTC. Its translation: CASSQRTSGRPSGTQYF.

The V call is TRBV19, the J call TRBJ1-1, with 8 bases lining up with TRBD1. The germline CDR1 and CDR2 sequences are LNHDA and SQIVND (reference sequence). The CDR3 is 15 amino acids. Unmatched junction bases numbered 9, after V lost 8 bases and J lost 1 base. CDR3: CASHADRGGNTEAFF. The CDR3 DNA follows: TGTGCCAGTCACGCAGACAGGGGAGGGAACACTGAAGCTTTCTTT.

V is TRBV24-1 and J is TRBJ2-1, with 7 bases aligning to TRBD2. The germline CDR1 and CDR2 sequences are KGHDR and SFDVKD. Germline trimming cut 5 bases from V and 7 bases from J; bases unmatched to any gene: 7. CDR3 length equals 14 residues. This chain's CDR3 is CATSALGGSNEQFF. The DNA of the CDR3 is TGTGCCACCAGTGCGTTGGGGGGGAGTAATGAGCAGTTCTTC.

The chain employs TRBV21-1 and TRBJ2-1; the table calls TRBD2, which could not be checked here. TRBV21-1 is termed a pseudogene. The CDR3 sequence is 16 residues long. The CDR3 sequence is CASSKESGGAHNEQFF. The CDR3 DNA reads as TGTGCCAGCAGCAAAGAAAGCGGGGGGGCTCACAATGAGCAGTTCTTC.

V and J are TRBV28 and TRBJ1-5, with 8 positions matching TRBD1. J gave up 2 bases and V 3 bases, and 6 bases lay outside the gene matches. Germline V gene data show CDR1 as MDHEN and CDR2 as SYDVKM. The CDR3 runs 16 residues. This chain's CDR3 is CASSFGQGRGNQPQHF. The CDR3 DNA reads TGTGCCAGCAGTTTCGGACAGGGAAGAGGCAATCAGCCCCAGCATTTT.

As regards this clone: Germline is not matched at one junction end, which may reflect a read error. The CDR3 DNA is TGTGCCAGCACCGGCGGGGGTGCGGCCAAAAACATTCAATACTTC. Protein: CASTGGGAAKNIQYF. The rearrangement links TRBV28 to TRBJ2-4; 7 nucleotides match TRBD2. The CDR3 spans 15 residues. Germline-derived CDR1 and CDR2 are MDHEN and SYDVKM.

The chain recombines TRBV6-2 or TRBV6-3 with TRBJ1-5; 8 bases are a match to TRBD1. Germline assignment: CDR1 MNHEY and CDR2 SVGEGT. CDR3 size: 12 residues. The V and J ends lost 6 bases and 6 bases, in that order; junction bases with no gene match: 1. CDR3 protein: CASSQGAQPQHF. CDR3 coding DNA: TGTGCCAGCAGCCAGGGGGCTCAGCCCCAGCATTTT.

This chain links TRBV24-1 with TRBJ1-1; D possibly corresponds to TRBD1 (6 bases). This CDR3 is built from 13 residues. The V end lost 7 bases, the J end lost 5 bases, and 13 bases lay between the germline ends. Germline loops: CDR1 KGHDR, CDR2 SFDVKD. The CDR3 sequence is CATRHREGTEAFF. The CDR3 DNA sequence: TGTGCCACCAGGCACAGGGAGGGGACTGAAGCTTTCTTT.

The CDR3 is CASSSQGAQPQHF. In DNA, the CDR3 is TGTGCCAGCAGCTCACAGGGGGCGCAGCCCCAGCATTTT. This chain joins TRBV7-2 and TRBJ1-5, with TRBD1 matching 9 bases. V was clipped by 4 bases and J by 7 bases; unmatched bases: 2. Germline V CDR1 and CDR2: SGHTA, FQGNSA. The CDR3 runs 13 residues.